A selection of T cell receptor beta chains follows, all from one sample in a study of blood T cell repertoires in COVID-19. Sequencing was performed with immunoSEQ multiplex PCR; in TCRdb, only in-frame clones are kept and a portion is missing. Of roughly 120,000 clones listed, 90% are singletons. Sequencing was carried out using peripheral blood. These receptors were collected from a human donor with active COVID-19. The donor label of this sample is uncertain. The CDR3 runs from the conserved cysteine through the conserved F or W. The order of the fields is clone size, J gene, D gene, V gene, CDR3 DNA, CDR3 protein. D genes are given only for firm matches. Clone sizes are given selectively: once, few, many, or a class where the clone is expanded.

clone size: .; J gene: TRBJ2-7; D gene: .; V gene: TRBV5-1; CDR3 DNA: TGCGCCAGCAGCTTGCTCATTGAGAGTGGCGAGCAGTACTTC; CDR3 protein: CASSLLIESGEQYF
clone size: .; J gene: TRBJ2-5; D gene: .; V gene: TRBV5-1; CDR3 DNA: TGCGCCAGCAGCTTGGCCGGCGGCCCCTCCGGGTCAGAGACCCAGTACTTC; CDR3 protein: CASSLAGGPSGSETQYF
clone size: .; J gene: TRBJ1-2; D gene: TRBD1; V gene: TRBV19; CDR3 DNA: TGTGCCAGTAGATGGGGTACAGGGGCAGACTATGGCTACACCTTC; CDR3 protein: CASRWGTGADYGYTF
clone size: .; J gene: TRBJ1-5; D gene: .; V gene: TRBV18; CDR3 DNA: TGTGCCAGCTCACAGAATCGATCGACATATTATAGCAATCAGCCCCAGCATTTT; CDR3 protein: CASSQNRSTYYSNQPQHF
clone size: .; J gene: TRBJ1-5; D gene: .; V gene: TRBV6-1; CDR3 DNA: TGTGCCAGCAGTGAAGGGAGGAGGCATCAGCCCCAGCATTTT; CDR3 protein: CASSEGRRHQPQHF
clone size: .; J gene: TRBJ2-3; D gene: TRBD1; V gene: TRBV27; CDR3 DNA: TGTGCCAGCAGTTTACAGGGACAGGGGCCGTTCCAGCGGGGGTACACAGATACGCAGTATTTT; CDR3 protein: CASSLQGQGPFQRGYTDTQYF
clone size: .; J gene: TRBJ2-3; D gene: .; V gene: TRBV4-3; CDR3 DNA: TGCGCCAGCAGCCAAGAGGTCCAGGGGAGAACAGATACGCAGTATTTT; CDR3 protein: CASSQEVQGRTDTQYF
clone size: .; J gene: TRBJ1-5; D gene: TRBD1; V gene: TRBV5-6; CDR3 DNA: TGTGCCAGCAGTAAAGGGACAGGGGACAATCAGCCCCAGCATTTT; CDR3 protein: CASSKGTGDNQPQHF
clone size: .; J gene: TRBJ1-2; D gene: .; V gene: TRBV6-5; CDR3 DNA: TGTGGTATCGCGCCGCTTTCGGGACTGCCGTATGGCTACACCTTC; CDR3 protein: CGIAPLSGLPYGYTF
clone size: .; J gene: TRBJ1-2; D gene: .; V gene: TRBV7-2; CDR3 DNA: TGTGCCAGCAGCCCAGACAGTTACTATGGCTACACCTTC; CDR3 protein: CASSPDSYYGYTF
clone size: .; J gene: TRBJ1-4; D gene: .; V gene: TRBV21-1; CDR3 DNA: TGTGCCAGCAGCAAACCTACAGGGAGAGAAAAACTGTTTTTT; CDR3 protein: CASSKPTGREKLFF
clone size: .; J gene: TRBJ1-2; D gene: .; V gene: TRBV3-1/TRBV3-2; CDR3 DNA: TGTGCCAGCAGCCACAGGGTTGGAGGCTACACCTTC; CDR3 protein: CASSHRVGGYTF
clone size: .; J gene: TRBJ1-5; D gene: TRBD1; V gene: TRBV7-8; CDR3 DNA: TGTGCCAGCAGCTTGGGGGATTCAGGGGGAGGGCCCCAGCATTTT; CDR3 protein: CASSLGDSGGGPQHF
clone size: once; J gene: TRBJ2-1; D gene: TRBD2; V gene: TRBV5-4; CDR3 DNA: TGTGCCAGCAGCCCCAGCGGGGGGTATGACAATGAGCAGTTCTTC; CDR3 protein: CASSPSGGYDNEQFF
clone size: .; J gene: TRBJ2-5; D gene: .; V gene: TRBV7-6; CDR3 DNA: TGTGCCAGCAGCTTAAGAGGGACATTTTCGGTCGAGACCCAGTACTTC; CDR3 protein: CASSLRGTFSVETQYF
clone size: .; J gene: TRBJ2-3; D gene: TRBD1; V gene: TRBV18; CDR3 DNA: TGTGCCAGCTCACTCGACAGGGGAAGAAGGACAGATACGCAGTATTTT; CDR3 protein: CASSLDRGRRTDTQYF
clone size: .; J gene: TRBJ1-5; D gene: .; V gene: TRBV27; CDR3 DNA: TGTGCCAGCAGTTTATCCCAGGAAGGGAGTAGCAATCAGCCCCAGCATTTT; CDR3 protein: CASSLSQEGSSNQPQHF
clone size: .; J gene: TRBJ1-2; D gene: .; V gene: TRBV2; CDR3 DNA: TGTGCCAGCAGCGAGGGGGGGGGCTATGGCTACACCTTC; CDR3 protein: CASSEGGGYGYTF
clone size: .; J gene: TRBJ2-2; D gene: .; V gene: TRBV7-7; CDR3 DNA: TGTGCTAGCAGCTTAGAGGAGGTAGCGAACACCGGGGAGCTGTTTTTT; CDR3 protein: CASSLEEVANTGELFF
clone size: .; J gene: TRBJ2-3; D gene: .; V gene: TRBV6-2/TRBV6-3; CDR3 DNA: TGTGCCAGCAGCCACCTATCTAGAGTCGGCACAGATACGCAGTATTTT; CDR3 protein: CASSHLSRVGTDTQYF
clone size: .; J gene: TRBJ1-1; D gene: .; V gene: TRBV9; CDR3 DNA: TGTGCCAGCAGCGTAGGTCAGATGGGGGGGACTGAAGCTTTCTTT; CDR3 protein: CASSVGQMGGTEAFF
clone size: .; J gene: TRBJ2-6; D gene: .; V gene: TRBV7-6; CDR3 DNA: TGTGCCAGCAGCTTAGCCGGCGGAGCTGGGGCCAACGTCCTGACTTTC; CDR3 protein: CASSLAGGAGANVLTF
clone size: .; J gene: TRBJ2-1; D gene: TRBD1; V gene: TRBV7-9; CDR3 DNA: TGTGCCAGCAGCTGGACAGGGAACAATGAGCAGTTCTTC; CDR3 protein: CASSWTGNNEQFF
clone size: .; J gene: TRBJ2-3; D gene: TRBD1; V gene: TRBV5-5; CDR3 DNA: TGTGCCAGCAGCCACAGCCGGGACAGCCCCACAGATACGCAGTATTTT; CDR3 protein: CASSHSRDSPTDTQYF
clone size: .; J gene: TRBJ1-4; D gene: .; V gene: TRBV6-6; CDR3 DNA: TGTGCCAGCAGTTACGCCGCAGGGCCTAATGAAAAACTGTTTTTT; CDR3 protein: CASSYAAGPNEKLFF
clone size: .; J gene: TRBJ1-1; D gene: TRBD1; V gene: TRBV9; CDR3 DNA: TGTGCCAGCAGCCCCGGACAGGGGGAGGTGGACACTGAAGCTTTCTTT; CDR3 protein: CASSPGQGEVDTEAFF
clone size: .; J gene: TRBJ2-1; D gene: TRBD1; V gene: TRBV28; CDR3 DNA: TGTGCCAGCGAACAGGGGGGAATGAATGAGCAGTTCTTC; CDR3 protein: CASEQGGMNEQFF
clone size: .; J gene: TRBJ2-1; D gene: TRBD1; V gene: TRBV7-2; CDR3 DNA: TGTGCCAGCAGCTTAGCTGGGACAGGTGGGTACAATGAGCAGTTCTTC; CDR3 protein: CASSLAGTGGYNEQFF
clone size: .; J gene: TRBJ2-5; D gene: TRBD1; V gene: TRBV4-2; CDR3 DNA: TGTGCCAGCAGCCAAGATGTAGACAGGGGCCCTACCCGAGGGTTGACCCAGTACTTC; CDR3 protein: CASSQDVDRGPTRGLTQYF
clone size: .; J gene: TRBJ1-4; D gene: .; V gene: TRBV28; CDR3 DNA: TGTGCCAGCACCGAGGGAGGGACTAATGAAAAACTGTTTTTT; CDR3 protein: CASTEGGTNEKLFF
clone size: .; J gene: TRBJ2-2; D gene: TRBD2; V gene: TRBV6-1; CDR3 DNA: TGTGCCAGCAGTGAATTTGGCGGGGGGGCTCCCGGGGAGCTGTTTTTT; CDR3 protein: CASSEFGGGAPGELFF
clone size: .; J gene: TRBJ1-1; D gene: .; V gene: TRBV18; CDR3 DNA: TGTGCCAGCTCTCCTCGAGAGGTCCCCACTGAAGCTTTCTTT; CDR3 protein: CASSPREVPTEAFF
clone size: .; J gene: TRBJ2-5; D gene: .; V gene: TRBV7-2; CDR3 DNA: TGTGCCAGCAGCTTCTCTAGGCAGACCCAGTACTTC; CDR3 protein: CASSFSRQTQYF
clone size: .; J gene: TRBJ2-7; D gene: .; V gene: TRBV27; CDR3 DNA: TGTGCCAGCAGTCTAGATGGAAGGGGGACTATATACGAGCAGTACTTC; CDR3 protein: CASSLDGRGTIYEQYF
clone size: .; J gene: TRBJ1-2; D gene: TRBD1; V gene: TRBV20-1; CDR3 DNA: TGCAGTGCAAGGGGACAGGGCCATACCTTC; CDR3 protein: CSARGQGHTF
clone size: .; J gene: TRBJ1-1; D gene: .; V gene: TRBV11-2; CDR3 DNA: TGTGCCAGCAGCTTACCCAGACAGAACACTGAAGCTTTCTTT; CDR3 protein: CASSLPRQNTEAFF
clone size: .; J gene: TRBJ2-3; D gene: .; V gene: TRBV3-1/TRBV3-2; CDR3 DNA: TGTGCCAGCAGCCAAGGGTTGGGGGGGGGCCTGCGGGATACGCAGTATTTT; CDR3 protein: CASSQGLGGGLRDTQYF
clone size: once; J gene: TRBJ1-2; D gene: .; V gene: TRBV5-4; CDR3 DNA: TGTGCCACCCGAAAATCCGGCCAGGGGCACGACTACACCTTC; CDR3 protein: CATRKSGQGHDYTF
clone size: .; J gene: TRBJ2-7; D gene: .; V gene: TRBV19; CDR3 DNA: TGTGCCAGTAGTAGCGGGGCCTCCTACGAGCAGTACTTC; CDR3 protein: CASSSGASYEQYF
clone size: .; J gene: TRBJ2-3; D gene: TRBD1; V gene: TRBV7-2; CDR3 DNA: TGTGCCAGCAGCAGGACAGGGCTTAGCACAGATACGCAGTATTTT; CDR3 protein: CASSRTGLSTDTQYF
clone size: .; J gene: TRBJ1-2; D gene: .; V gene: TRBV2; CDR3 DNA: TGTGCCAGCAGTCGACAGCTTAACTATGGCTACACCTTC; CDR3 protein: CASSRQLNYGYTF
clone size: once; J gene: TRBJ2-1; D gene: .; V gene: TRBV5-4; CDR3 DNA: TGTGCCAGCAGCTCAAAACTCTCATACGCGAATGAGCAGTTCTTC; CDR3 protein: CASSSKLSYANEQFF
clone size: .; J gene: TRBJ2-3; D gene: TRBD2; V gene: TRBV18; CDR3 DNA: TGTGCCAGCTCACCAGCGGGAGTAGCGGGGGCCCGCACAGATACGCAGTATTTT; CDR3 protein: CASSPAGVAGARTDTQYF
clone size: .; J gene: TRBJ2-7; D gene: .; V gene: TRBV7-9; CDR3 DNA: TGTGCCCCACCGTCCTGGGCAGGCCCATCCTACGAGCAGTACTTC; CDR3 protein: CAPPSWAGPSYEQYF
clone size: .; J gene: TRBJ1-5; D gene: TRBD1; V gene: TRBV27; CDR3 DNA: TGTGCCAGCAGAGAGGGGACAGGGGGGTGGCAGCCCCAGCATTTT; CDR3 protein: CASREGTGGWQPQHF
clone size: .; J gene: TRBJ2-6; D gene: .; V gene: TRBV14; CDR3 DNA: TGTGCCAGCGCGACAAGCTCTGGGGCCAACGTCCTGACTTTC; CDR3 protein: CASATSSGANVLTF
clone size: few; J gene: TRBJ2-7; D gene: .; V gene: TRBV7-9; CDR3 DNA: TGTGCCAGCAGCGATCCGCTCAGCTCCTACGAGCAGTACTTC; CDR3 protein: CASSDPLSSYEQYF